These 8 T cell receptor beta chains were sequenced from one sample in a study of cytomegalovirus exposure and HLA in healthy donors. Only in-frame clones appear in the TCRdb table, and some are missing; sequencing was by immunoSEQ multiplex PCR. The table records some 46,000 clones, 92% of them present only once. Sequencing used PBMCs. These receptors were taken from a man aged 18 to 30 in good health and CMV-seronegative.

This chain links TRBV9 with TRBJ2-7; TRBD1 is a possible D gene (6 bases). CDR1 and CDR2 from the germline V gene are SGDLS and YYNGEE. V was clipped by 3 bases and J by 2 bases, with 12 bases between them. The CDR3 totals 14 residues. The CDR3 loop reads CASSARQEPYEQYF. As DNA, the CDR3 is TGTGCCAGCAGCGCCCGACAGGAACCCTACGAGCAGTACTTC. The whole variable domain, remainder taken from reference TRBV9 and TRBJ2-7, is DSGVTQTPKHLITATGQRVTLRCSPRSGDLSVYWYQQSLDQGLQFLIQYYNGEERAKGNILERFSAQQFPDLHSELNLSSLELGDSALYFCASSARQEPYEQYFGPGTRLTVT.

This chain joins TRBV4-1 and TRBJ2-1; D perhaps matches TRBD2 (6 bases). V was shortened by 5 bases and J by 9 bases, with 11 bases between the two germline ends. Germline CDR1 is MGHRA and CDR2 is YSYEKL. CDR3 length: 12 amino acids. Here the CDR3 DNA reads TGCGCCAGCAGCGGAGGGAGGATTGAGCAGTTCTTC. This sequence encodes CASSGGRIEQFF.

The V call is TRBV5-6, the J call TRBJ2-1; a possible D gene is TRBD2 (6 bases). With 3 bases removed from V and 12 bases from J, the gap between germline ends came to 19 bases. Germline V gives CDR1 SGHDT, CDR2 YYEEEE. The CDR3 spans 14 residues. Written as DNA, the CDR3 is TGTGCCAGCAGCTCGGGACTTCGGGAGTGGGTGCAGTTCTTC. Protein: CASSSGLREWVQFF.

This clone has a single count. The J gene is TRBJ1-1, the V gene TRBV7-2; 7 bases line up with TRBD1. This CDR3 region has 14 residues. The V and J ends lost 1 base and 1 base, in that order; junction bases with no gene match: 0. Germline assignment: CDR1 SGHTA and CDR2 FQGNSA. CDR3 nucleotides: TGTGCCAGCAGCTTAGGACAGGGGAACACTGAAGCTTTCTTT. As protein: CASSLGQGNTEAFF. Full variable domain (missing parts from reference TRBV7-2 and TRBJ1-1): GAGVSQSPSNKVTEKGKDVELRCDPISGHTALYWYRQSLGQGLEFLIYFQGNSAPDKSGLPSDRFSAERTGGSVSTLTIQRTQQEDSAVYLCASSLGQGNTEAFFGQGTRLTVV.

The CDR3 region has the DNA TGCGCCAGCAGCTTGGACAGGGGGCACACCGGGGAGCTGTTTTTT. It translates to CASSLDRGHTGELFF. The V call is TRBV5-1, the J call TRBJ2-2; 9 bases fit TRBD1. Trimming at V came to 0 bases and at J to 3 bases, leaving 0 bases not matched to a gene. The germline CDR1 and CDR2 sequences are SGHRS and YFSETQ. This CDR3 region has 15 residues.

The CDR3 loop reads CSVDRGMGTEAFF. CDR3 coding DNA: TGCAGCGTTGATAGGGGTATGGGAACTGAAGCTTTCTTT. This rearrangement joins TRBV29-1 to TRBJ1-1, with D possibly TRBD1 on 5 matching bases. The CDR3 extends over 13 amino acids. Germline CDR1 SQVTM, CDR2 ANQGSEA. The V and J ends lost 3 bases and 5 bases respectively, with 13 bases between them.

The chain carries TRBV5-1 and TRBJ1-4; 7 bases are shared with TRBD1. CDR1 is SGHRS and CDR2 is YFSETQ in the germline V gene. V shed 0 bases and J 5 bases; nucleotides not matched to a gene: 4. The CDR3 sequence is 15 residues long. In DNA, the CDR3 is TGCGCCAGCAGCTTGGCGGGGACAGAGAATGAAAAACTGTTTTTT. The encoded protein is CASSLAGTENEKLFF.

The gene calls are TRBV19 and TRBJ1-5; 7 positions agree with TRBD1. The length of the CDR3 is 15 residues. The V gene end was trimmed by 6 bases and the J gene end by 1 base; junction bases not matched to a gene: 6. Per germline, CDR1 LNHDA and CDR2 SQIVND (reference sequence). CDR3 bases: TGTGCCAGTAGCATCACAGGGGAGAGCAATCAGCCCCAGCATTTT. Protein product: CASSITGESNQPQHF. Complete variable domain (other parts from reference TRBV19 and TRBJ1-5): DGGITQSPKYLFRKEGQNVTLSCEQNLNHDAMYWYRQDPGQGLRLIYYSQIVNDFQKGDIAEGYSVSREKKESFPLTVTSAQKNPTAFYLCASSITGESNQPQHFGDGTRLSIL.